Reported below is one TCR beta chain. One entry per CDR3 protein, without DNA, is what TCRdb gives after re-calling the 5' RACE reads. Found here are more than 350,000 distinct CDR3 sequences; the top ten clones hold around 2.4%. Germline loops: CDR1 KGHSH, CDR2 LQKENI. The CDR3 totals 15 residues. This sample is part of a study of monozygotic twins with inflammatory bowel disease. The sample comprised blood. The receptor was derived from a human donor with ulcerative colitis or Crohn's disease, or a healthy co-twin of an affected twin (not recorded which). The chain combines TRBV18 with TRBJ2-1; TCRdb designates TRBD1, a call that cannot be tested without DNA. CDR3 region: CASSPGTDFYNEQFF.